This entry concerns a single T cell receptor beta chain. No antigen is known for it. Primers included in the PCR were 60 Vbeta and 13 Jbeta primers. The data were produced by immunoSEQ multiplex PCR, yet TCRdb's version contains in-frame clones alone and is incomplete. Of 120,000 or so clones listed, around four fifths were seen once; the top ten hold 3.6%. Nominally healthy donors provided the samples, though records likely missed some immune exposures. CDR3 size: 15 residues. V was pared by 6 bases and J by 0 bases, with 2 bases of the junction left unmatched. Germline V gene data show CDR1 as MGHDK and CDR2 as SYGVNS. The data were taken from a study of cytomegalovirus exposure and HLA in healthy donors. Study-wide findings and caveats: A later analysis found common viral pathogens apparently linked to several of the most significant clusters. Because they were indistinguishable, some V segments, including TRBV6-2 and TRBV6-3, were excluded. TCR beta V segments were, for the most part, productive about 87% or about 30% of the time in an earlier analysis.

The specimen was PBMCs. This sequence joins TRBV25-1 and TRBJ2-1; TRBD2 matches at 10 bases. This receptor was obtained from a woman aged 40 to 55 in good health and CMV-seropositive. CDR3 region: CASSIAGGSYNEQFF. The CDR3 region has the DNA TGTGCCAGCAGCATAGCGGGAGGCTCCTACAATGAGCAGTTCTTC.